The 26 T cell receptor beta chains below come from one sample, sequenced in a study of blood T cell repertoires in COVID-19. Profiling relied on immunoSEQ multiplex PCR, and the TCRdb table lists in-frame clones only, not all of them. Of approximately 250,000 clones listed, 80% to 85% are singletons. The specimen was peripheral blood. Receptor source: a woman between 40 and 55 years old who had recovered from COVID-19.

This rearrangement joins TRBV4-2 to TRBJ2-2, with 8 bases aligning to TRBD2. The trim removed 0 bases at V and 3 bases at J, leaving 6 bases unmatched. CDR3 length equals 17 residues. Germline-derived CDR1 and CDR2 are LGHNA and YNFKEQ. The CDR3 sequence is CASSQEGRGGYTGELFF. CDR3 coding DNA: TGTGCCAGCAGCCAAGAAGGACGGGGGGGCTACACCGGGGAGCTGTTTTTT.

The chain links TRBV10-3 to TRBJ1-5; D gene uncertain. The germline gives CDR1 ENHRY, CDR2 SYGVKD. The ends were cut back, 2 bases at V and 0 bases at J, with 8 bases in the middle. The CDR3 length is 15 residues. CDR3 amino acids: CAISEGEYSNQPQHF. As DNA, the CDR3 is TGTGCCATCAGTGAGGGGGAGTATAGCAATCAGCCCCAGCATTTT.

CDR3 sequence reads: CASSQDFRDSNTDTQYF. Written as DNA, the CDR3 is TGTGCCAGCAGCCAAGATTTCCGAGACTCTAATACAGATACGCAGTATTTT. The chain combines TRBV4-2 with TRBJ2-3, with D hard to call. The CDR3 is made up of 17 amino acids. V lost 0 bases and J lost 3, with 16 bases in between. Per the germline V gene, CDR1 is LGHNA and CDR2 is YNFKEQ.

V and J are TRBV25-1 and TRBJ2-5; D might be TRBD1 (7 bases). Germline V gene data show CDR1 as MGHDK and CDR2 as SYGVNS. Trimming shortened V by 8 bases and J by 4 bases, and 17 bases separated the two germline ends. The CDR3 loop spans 14 amino acids. The CDR3 DNA follows: TGTGCCAGCGGCCCGGACAGGCGGGGAGAGACCCAGTACTTC. This gives the protein CASGPDRRGETQYF.

This clone was observed a handful of times. The chain links TRBV3-1 (or the pseudogene TRBV3-2) to TRBJ2-7; 8 bases are a match to TRBD1. With V trimmed by 4 bases and J by 2 bases, 7 bases remained unmatched. Germline CDR1 reads LGHDT; CDR2 reads YNNKEL (reference sequence). The CDR3 extends over 15 amino acids. The CDR3 loop is CASSRPGTGAYEQYF. DNA for the CDR3: TGTGCCAGCAGCCGACCCGGGACAGGAGCCTACGAGCAGTACTTC.

V gene TRBV2 combines with J gene TRBJ1-1; tentatively, D is TRBD1 (6 bases). Germline-derived CDR1 and CDR2 are SNHLY and FYNNEI. The CDR3 loop spans 15 amino acids. The V and J ends lost 8 bases and 3 bases respectively, with 19 bases between them. The CDR3, as DNA: TGTGCCAGCCGCTTCGGGGGGGCGCGGGACACTGAAGCTTTCTTT. This codes for CASRFGGARDTEAFF.

The V and J genes are TRBV28 and TRBJ1-6; D gene ambiguous. The CDR3 has 16 residues. The germline V gene has CDR1 MDHEN and CDR2 SYDVKM. Trimming took 7 bases from V and 6 from J, leaving 19 bases between them. The CDR3 region is CASTIGALLPNSPLHF. CDR3 nucleotides: TGTGCCAGCACCATCGGAGCCCTTCTCCCTAATTCACCCCTCCACTTT.

In its sample, this clone was seen a few times. This chain joins TRBV5-6 and TRBJ2-7; a possible D gene is TRBD1 (5 bases). This CDR3 comprises 14 residues. The germline CDR1 and CDR2 sequences are SGHDT and YYEEEE. V lost 6 bases to trimming and J lost 6 bases, with 19 bases between them. The CDR3 protein is CASTPESSRAEQYF. In nucleotides, the CDR3 is TGTGCCAGCACCCCCGAGAGTAGCAGGGCCGAGCAGTACTTC. The whole variable domain, filled in from reference TRBV5-6 and TRBJ2-7, reads DAGVTQSPTHLIKTRGQQVTLRCSPKSGHDTVSWYQQALGQGPQFIFQYYEEEERQRGNFPDRFSGHQFPNYSSELNVNALLLGDSALYLCASTPESSRAEQYFGPGTRLTVT.

V and J are TRBV7-9 and TRBJ2-2; D remains ambiguous. The germline V gene has CDR1 SEHNR and CDR2 FQNEAQ (reference sequence). The length of the CDR3 is 13 residues. V gave up 4 bases and J gave up 1 base, with 4 bases separating them. The CDR3 region is CASSSWNTGELFF. The CDR3 bases are TGTGCCAGCAGCTCCTGGAACACCGGGGAGCTGTTTTTT.

This sequence joins TRBV5-1 and TRBJ2-7; D is unresolved. Trimming removed 0 bases from V and 2 bases from J, with 9 bases in between. The CDR3 contains 14 residues. From germline, CDR1 is SGHRS and CDR2 YFSETQ. The CDR3 DNA is TGCGCCAGCAGCTTGGTCCCTGGGCCCTACGAGCAGTACTTC. Translating it yields CASSLVPGPYEQYF.

V gene TRBV19 combines with J gene TRBJ2-1, with D perhaps TRBD2 (7 bases). The CDR3 sequence is 15 residues long. V shed 7 bases and J shed 2 bases, with 15 bases lying between them. Germline lookup yields CDR1 LNHDA and CDR2 SQIVND (reference sequence). DNA of the CDR3: TGTGCCAGTACCCAAGGGGGGGGTCCCTACAATGAGCAGTTCTTC. As protein: CASTQGGGPYNEQFF. The full variable domain, completed using reference TRBV19 and TRBJ2-1, is DGGITQSPKYLFRKEGQNVTLSCEQNLNHDAMYWYRQDPGQGLRLIYYSQIVNDFQKGDIAEGYSVSREKKESFPLTVTSAQKNPTAFYLCASTQGGGPYNEQFFGPGTRLTVL.

This chain links TRBV28 with TRBJ1-2; a weak D match, TRBD1 (6 bases). This CDR3 region has 18 residues. Germline V CDR1 and CDR2: MDHEN, SYDVKM. V lost 4 bases and J 3 bases, leaving 24 bases between the germline ends. The CDR3 DNA follows: TGTGCCAGCAGTTATCAGTCCCAGGGGCTTTTCAAGGACTATGGCTACACCTTC. It codes for CASSYQSQGLFKDYGYTF.

This clone appeared once. The chain couples TRBV3-1 (or the pseudogene TRBV3-2) to TRBJ1-3; D perhaps matches TRBD1 (6 bases). Germline V gene sequence: CDR1 LGHDT, CDR2 YNNKEL (reference sequence). This CDR3 is built from 15 residues. Deletions cut 2 bases from V and 4 bases from J, with 12 bases between. The CDR3, as DNA: TGTGCCAGCAGCCAACTCAGGGGTATAGGAAACACCATATATTTT. Its translation is CASSQLRGIGNTIYF.

The count of this clone is one. The J gene is TRBJ1-5, the V gene TRBV6-5; D not resolved. V was clipped by 2 bases and J by 4 bases, with 6 bases between them. The CDR3 extends over 13 amino acids. Germline CDR1 and CDR2: MNHEY and SVGAGI. In nucleotides, the CDR3 is TGTGCCAGCAGTTACCTGTTAAATCAGCCCCAGCATTTT. Its protein product is CASSYLLNQPQHF.

This clone occurred once. The CDR3 DNA sequence: TGTGCCAGCAGCTTAGCTAGCGGGGATCTTCCCTACGAGCAGTACTTC. Its protein is CASSLASGDLPYEQYF. This chain links TRBV11-2 with TRBJ2-7; 9 bases line up with TRBD2. The ends lost 1 base at V and 2 bases at J; junction bases unmatched: 6. Germline CDR1 is SGHAT and CDR2 is FQNNGV. The CDR3 totals 16 residues.

The chain couples TRBV24-1 to TRBJ1-4, with 7 bases fitting TRBD1. This CDR3 is built from 13 residues. Germline loops: CDR1 KGHDR, CDR2 SFDVKD. V trimming: 4 bases; J trimming: 11 bases; junction bases outside the gene matches: 6. The CDR3 protein is CATSDRQGRKLFF. The CDR3 DNA is TGTGCCACCAGTGACCGACAGGGACGGAAACTGTTTTTT.

A word on this clone: One junction end does not reproduce the germline sequence, and a read error may be involved. The genes are TRBV5-1 and TRBJ1-6; D remains ambiguous. CDR3 length: 15 residues. Germline V gene lookup returns CDR1 SGHRS and CDR2 YFSETQ. The CDR3 loop is CASTLDSSYNSPLHF. DNA for the CDR3: TGCGCCAGCACCTTGGATAGCTCCTATAATTCACCCCTCCACTTT.

The CDR3 reads CAWSVQSGNQPQHF. In DNA, the CDR3 is TGTGCCTGGAGTGTACAAAGTGGTAATCAGCCCCAGCATTTT. This chain connects TRBV30 to TRBJ1-5; D not resolved. The CDR3 has 14 amino acids. Trimming stripped 0 bases from V and 4 bases from J, with 10 bases between. In germline, CDR1 is GTSNPN, CDR2 SVGIG (reference sequence).

The rearrangement joins TRBV28 to TRBJ1-2; D perhaps matches TRBD1 (6 bases). Germline values: CDR1 MDHEN, CDR2 SYDVKM. The CDR3 has 12 amino acids. Trimming left V 2 bases short and J 7 bases short, with 8 bases between. This chain's CDR3 is CASSLTQGGYTF. The CDR3, as DNA: TGTGCCAGCAGTTTAACACAGGGTGGCTACACCTTC.

This chain connects TRBV18 to TRBJ1-2; the D gene is possibly TRBD1 (6 bases). The ends were cut back, 2 bases at V and 4 bases at J, with 8 bases in the middle. From germline, CDR1 is KGHSH and CDR2 LQKENI. The length of the CDR3 is 13 residues. In DNA, the CDR3 is TGTGCCAGCTCACCAGGACAGCTCTATGGCTACACCTTC. It translates to CASSPGQLYGYTF.

The rearrangement uses TRBV5-1 and TRBJ1-4; perhaps TRBD1 as D (5 bases). Looked up from germline, CDR1 is SGHRS and CDR2 is YFSETQ. This CDR3 has 17 residues. V lost 1 base and J lost 5, with 18 bases in between. The DNA of the CDR3 is TGCGCCAGCAGCTTGAGGCCCCCGCAGGGAACGAATGAAAAACTGTTTTTT. Protein sequence: CASSLRPPQGTNEKLFF. The full variable domain, in which reference TRBV5-1 and TRBJ1-4 provide the parts outside the CDR3, is KAGVTQTPRYLIKTRGQQVTLSCSPISGHRSVSWYQQTPGQGLQFLFEYFSETQRNKGNFPGRFSGRQFSNSRSEMNVSTLELGDSALYLCASSLRPPQGTNEKLFFGSGTQLSVL.

This clone has more than one count but fewer than ten. The rearrangement joins TRBV28 to TRBJ2-1; possibly TRBD1 for D (6 bases). Germline V gene data show CDR1 as MDHEN and CDR2 as SYDVKM. Trimming pared 6 bases from V and 9 bases from J, leaving 18 bases between. The CDR3 has 14 amino acids. CDR3 loop: CASSLLGAPGEQFF. In DNA form, the CDR3 reads TGTGCCAGCAGCCTACTGGGGGCGCCGGGTGAGCAGTTCTTC.

This clone was recorded at least ten times. The chain links TRBV7-9 to TRBJ2-5, with 7 bases matching TRBD1. J gave up 0 bases and V 5 bases, and 12 bases lay outside the gene matches. This CDR3 is 17 amino acids long. Germline values: CDR1 SEHNR, CDR2 FQNEAQ (reference sequence). In DNA form, the CDR3 reads TGTGCCAGCAGCGCGAACACCGGGACAGTCTACCAAGAGACCCAGTACTTC. Translation: CASSANTGTVYQETQYF.

The rearrangement joins TRBV7-8 to TRBJ2-5; D is possibly TRBD2 (7 bases). Germline V gene sequence: CDR1 SGHVS, CDR2 FQNEAQ. This CDR3 region has 15 residues. Trimming left V 6 bases short and J 4 bases short, with 18 bases between. CDR3 sequence reads: CASSPPGRGAETQYF. In nucleotides, the CDR3 is TGTGCCAGCAGTCCTCCGGGGAGGGGGGCAGAGACCCAGTACTTC.

This chain joins TRBV7-3 and TRBJ1-1; no clear D gene. Germline loops: CDR1 SGHTA, CDR2 FQGTGA. Trimming pared 4 bases from V and 3 bases from J, leaving 12 bases between. The length of the CDR3 is 14 residues. Here the CDR3 reads CASSSQAEYTEAFF. CDR3 nucleotides: TGTGCCAGCAGCTCCCAAGCGGAGTACACTGAAGCTTTCTTT.

The genes are TRBV18 and TRBJ1-2, with D possibly matching TRBD1 (5 bases). Germline CDR1 is KGHSH and CDR2 is LQKENI. V was pared by 1 base and J by 2 bases, with 5 bases between. The CDR3 length is 13 residues. The DNA for the CDR3 is TGTGCCAGCTCACCACAGGGGAACTATGGCTACACCTTC. It specifies CASSPQGNYGYTF.